The sequence of this T cell receptor (beta chain) was determined in a study of CXCR3-negative and CXCR3-positive naive CD8 T cells. Across the whole study: Each library held about 1.5 +/- 0.3 million TRB reads, about 140 million in total.

The TRB cDNA libraries were prepared by 5' RACE with UMI labels. One entry per CDR3 protein, without DNA, is what TCRdb gives after re-calling the 5' RACE reads. The specimen's table records more than 80,000 distinct CDR3 sequences. Note on this clonotype: Its antigen is currently unknown.

The germline V gene encodes CDR1 SGHKS and CDR2 YYEKEE (reference sequence). This CDR3 comprises 11 residues. Naive CD8+ T cells displayed a CD45RO-CCR7+CD27+CD95- phenotype. Findings of the study overall: A higher hydrophobicity marked the TRB CDR3s of CXCR3-positive naive cells versus CXCR3-negative naive cells. TRBV-TRBJ usage matched between naive CXCR3-negative and CXCR3-positive cells but not between memory cells. Comparably high diversity marked both naive subsets, whereas memory CD8+ cells had much lower diversity.

Sequencing was carried out using naive CXCR3+ CD8+ T cells from blood. Noted subset: CD45RO-CCR7+CD27+CD95- naive CD8+ T cells expressing CXCR3 (TNR3+). This receptor was taken from a human donor in good health. Some clones in this sample may be carry-over from other donors' samples. The chain couples TRBV5-5 to TRBJ2-7. The CDR3 loop is CASSFGAEQYF.